This T cell receptor (beta chain) originates from a study of OX40 agonist ivuxolimab in advanced cancers. Study information: Previous treatment with anti-PD-1, anti-PD-L1 or anti-CTLA-4 therapy was allowed; 30% to 50% had received some. The study reported partial responses in three patients: one hepatocellular carcinoma, two cutaneous melanoma.

The table came from immunoSEQ multiplex PCR; TCRdb's copy has only in-frame clones and leaves some out. The sample consists of tens of thousands of clones, just over 85% of them appearing once. The V end lost 2 bases, the J end lost 8 bases, and 12 bases lay between the germline ends. CDR3 size: 13 residues. The V gene's germline CDR1 is MDHEN and CDR2 SYDVKM. Blood specimens came from baseline, cycle 4 day 1, and cycle 7 day 1. J is TRBJ1-1 and V is TRBV28; tentative D call: TRBD1 (5 bases). This receptor was identified in an adult with an advanced solid tumor such as melanoma, head and neck, liver or kidney cancer. This sample comprised CD4+ or CD8+ T cells sorted from blood, obtained in a trial of the OX40 agonist ivuxolimab. In DNA, the CDR3 is TGTGCCAGCAGTTTAATCGGGGACGTCGAAGCTTTCTTT. Protein product: CASSLIGDVEAFF. Drawing the rest from reference TRBV28 and TRBJ1-1, the complete variable domain is DVKVTQSSRYLVKRTGEKVFLECVQDMDHENMFWYRQDPGLGLRLIYFSYDVKMKEKGDIPEGYSVSREKKERFSLILESASTNQTSMYLCASSLIGDVEAFFGQGTRLTVV.